This T cell receptor (beta chain) derives from a study of T cell responses to AZD1222 COVID-19 vaccine (dated by TCRdb to about 2021). Regarding the complete study: AZD1222 recipients with second doses at about 4 weeks or about 12 weeks were pooled, because spike-specific TCR depth and breadth did not differ between schedules. TCR sequencing covered about 230 trial participants: 207 given two doses of AZD1222 and about 26 given two doses of MenACWY control vaccine. Trial participants were enrolled by age into 18-55, 56-69 and 70-plus year subgroups, with 148, 28 and 57 TCR-sequenced participants respectively.

The time point label of this sample denotes: baseline before first vaccination. Vaccinee samples were obtained from the UK trials COV001 and COV002, which included a single-blind randomized controlled phase 2/3 trial of AZD1222 (ChAdOx1 nCoV-19) in healthy adults. For TCRbeta chain sequencing, PBMC samples from trial participants were taken at day 0 and at day 28 after the second dose. V is shortened by 5 bases, J by 9 bases, and the region joining them spans 13 bases. Counted from cysteine to phenylalanine, this CDR3 has 11 amino acids. The CDR3 DNA has 33 bases and is translated from base 1. Taken from the germline V gene (reference sequence), the CDR1 and CDR2 loops are DFQATT and SNEGSKA. The CDR3 regions of human TCRbeta chains were subjected to immunosequencing. From the authors' description of their analysis: TCRs in the repertoires were matched against a reference library of SARS-CoV-2-specific TCRs that had been generated with the MIRA antigen-specificity platform. Breadth meant the fraction of unique TCRs that were SARS-CoV-2-associated, whereas depth meant the fraction of total T cells that were SARS-CoV-2-associated. Each spike-specific TCR was assigned to its reactive spike region and to a CD4 or CD8 class using the MIRA data. Log10-transformed breadth and depth values were compared by one-way ANOVA with Sidak's multiple comparisons tests. Here the immuneACCESS table is served through TCRdb, limited to in-frame sequences with V and J called. Missing clones are a known gap in these copies; in checked studies unresolved V genes cover under half, and the rest lacks a known reason. V, J and clone size are taken as reported in that table, and D and trimming were inferred from the DNA itself. Present in this sample are about 97,000 clones, approximately 86% of which were seen just once. The ten biggest clones cover about 1.5% of the sample.

Concerning this clone: Its binding antigen is unknown. Nothing much larger sits one base from this clone, and base qualities are not available.

What the research found in general, with its limitations: The vaccine-associated CD4 TCRs covered the entire spike protein, and the dominant responses fell in regions 160-218 and 743-854. In the small 56-69-year group, the increase in depth fell short of significance, most likely because of low power. Only five or six AZD1222 recipients were SARS-CoV-2 seropositive at baseline, limiting conclusions about previously exposed vaccinees. Reportedly, almost half of the unique spike-specific TCRs recognized epitopes lying outside the regions that are mutated in the B.1.351 and B.1.1.7 variants. Because no day 14 peak-response samples were available, repertoires were characterized only after the peak T cell response. After two AZD1222 doses, both the breadth and the depth of spike-specific TCRs were significantly higher than at day 0 and than in MenACWY recipients. Participants were mostly white British and included more females than males, and it was suggested by the authors that clonal diversity may have been underestimated.

The specimen was peripheral blood, collected on day 0 of AZD1222 vaccination. The chain is encoded by TRBV20-1 joined to TRBJ2-5; possibly the D gene is TRBD2, per 5 matching bases. The receptor was isolated from an adult in good health. The DNA sequence reads TGCAGTGCTCCCCTCATCGGGGCCCAGTACTTC. Protein translation: CSAPLIGAQYF.